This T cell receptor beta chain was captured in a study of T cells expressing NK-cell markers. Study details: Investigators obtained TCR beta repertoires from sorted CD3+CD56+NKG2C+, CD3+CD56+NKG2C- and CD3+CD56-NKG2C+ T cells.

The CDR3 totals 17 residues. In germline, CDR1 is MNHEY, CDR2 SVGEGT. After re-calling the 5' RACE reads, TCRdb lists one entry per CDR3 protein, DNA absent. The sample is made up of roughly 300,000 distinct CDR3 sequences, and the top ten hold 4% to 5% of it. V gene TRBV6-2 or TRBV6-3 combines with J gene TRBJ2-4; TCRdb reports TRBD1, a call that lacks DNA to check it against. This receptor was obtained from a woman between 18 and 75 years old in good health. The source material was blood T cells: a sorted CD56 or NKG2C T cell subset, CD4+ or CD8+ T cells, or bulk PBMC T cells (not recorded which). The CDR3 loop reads CASSYSRPTVAKNIQYF.